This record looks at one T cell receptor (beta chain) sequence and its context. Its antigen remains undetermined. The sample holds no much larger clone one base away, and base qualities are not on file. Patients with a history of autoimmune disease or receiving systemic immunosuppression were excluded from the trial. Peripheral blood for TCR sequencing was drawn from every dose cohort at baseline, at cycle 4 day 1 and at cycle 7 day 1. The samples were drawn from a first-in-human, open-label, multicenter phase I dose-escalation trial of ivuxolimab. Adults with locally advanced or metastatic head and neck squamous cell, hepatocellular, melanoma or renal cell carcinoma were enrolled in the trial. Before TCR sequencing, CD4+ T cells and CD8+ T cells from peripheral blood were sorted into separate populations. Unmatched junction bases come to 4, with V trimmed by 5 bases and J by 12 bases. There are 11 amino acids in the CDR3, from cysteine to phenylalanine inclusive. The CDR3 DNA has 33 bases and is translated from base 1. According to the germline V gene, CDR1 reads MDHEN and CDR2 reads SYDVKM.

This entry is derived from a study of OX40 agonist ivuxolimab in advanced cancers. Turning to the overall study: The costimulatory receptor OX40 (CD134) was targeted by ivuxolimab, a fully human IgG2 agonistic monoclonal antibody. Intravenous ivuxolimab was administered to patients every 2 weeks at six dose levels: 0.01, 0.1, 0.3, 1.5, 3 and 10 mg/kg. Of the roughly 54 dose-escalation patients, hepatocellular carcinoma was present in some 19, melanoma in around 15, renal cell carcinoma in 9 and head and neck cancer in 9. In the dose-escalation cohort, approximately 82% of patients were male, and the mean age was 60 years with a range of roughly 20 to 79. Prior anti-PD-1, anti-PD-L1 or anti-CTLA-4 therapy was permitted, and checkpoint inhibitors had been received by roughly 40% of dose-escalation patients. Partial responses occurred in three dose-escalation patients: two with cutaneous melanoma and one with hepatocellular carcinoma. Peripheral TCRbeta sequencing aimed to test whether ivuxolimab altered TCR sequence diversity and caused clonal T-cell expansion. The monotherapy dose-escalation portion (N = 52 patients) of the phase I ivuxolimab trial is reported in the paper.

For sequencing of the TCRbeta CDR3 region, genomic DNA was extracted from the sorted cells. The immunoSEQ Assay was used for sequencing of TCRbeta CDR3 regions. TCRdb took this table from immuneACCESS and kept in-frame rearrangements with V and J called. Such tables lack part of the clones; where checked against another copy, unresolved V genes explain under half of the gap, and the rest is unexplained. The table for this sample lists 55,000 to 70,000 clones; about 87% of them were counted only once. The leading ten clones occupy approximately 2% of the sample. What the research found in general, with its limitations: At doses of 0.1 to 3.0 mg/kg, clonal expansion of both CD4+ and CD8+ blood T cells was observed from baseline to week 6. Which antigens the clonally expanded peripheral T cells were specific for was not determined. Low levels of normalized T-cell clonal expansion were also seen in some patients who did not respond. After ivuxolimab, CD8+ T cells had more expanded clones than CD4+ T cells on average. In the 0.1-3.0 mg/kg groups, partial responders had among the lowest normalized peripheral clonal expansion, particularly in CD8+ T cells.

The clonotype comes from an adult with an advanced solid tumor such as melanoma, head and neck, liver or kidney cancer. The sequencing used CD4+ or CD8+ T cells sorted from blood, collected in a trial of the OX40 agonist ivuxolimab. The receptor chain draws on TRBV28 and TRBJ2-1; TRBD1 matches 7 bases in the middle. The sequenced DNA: TGTGCCAGCAGTGTGGACAGGAGGCAGTTCTTC. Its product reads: CASSVDRRQFF.